This passage covers 8 T cell receptor beta chains from one sample sequenced in a study of CD8+ T cells in alopecia areata. Treatment described: oral pan-JAK inhibitor, 5-10 mg twice daily. RNA was isolated and reverse transcribed to cDNA, the sequencing template. Sequencing used immunoSEQ multiplex PCR; TCRdb keeps in-frame clones, though not all of them. The sample carries some 200,000 clones, about 60% recorded once. Sequenced material: CD8+ T cells sorted from blood, taken at week 24, from a patient treated with tofacitinib. The receptors were gathered from a human donor with alopecia areata.

This clone was recorded a few times. This chain uses TRBV7-8 with TRBJ1-1; a possible D gene is TRBD1 (5 bases). The CDR3 is 15 amino acids. Looked up from germline, CDR1 is SGHVS and CDR2 is FQNEAQ. V lost 7 bases to trimming and J lost 2 bases, with 17 bases between them. CDR3 sequence reads: CASMLAGGGNTEAFF. CDR3 DNA sequence: TGTGCCAGCATGCTCGCGGGGGGAGGTAACACTGAAGCTTTCTTT.

The chain uses TRBV5-1 and TRBJ2-2; D is ambiguous. Germline V lookup: CDR1 SGHRS, CDR2 YFSETQ. The germline V and J ends were trimmed by 4 bases and 1 base, with 8 bases remaining between them. This CDR3 is built from 14 residues. In nucleotides, the CDR3 is TGCGCCAGCAGCCCCCGCGGGAACACCGGGGAGCTGTTTTTT. Translation: CASSPRGNTGELFF.

The V call is TRBV4-1, the J call TRBJ1-6; the match to TRBD1 covers 9 bases. Germline CDR1 reads MGHRA; CDR2 reads YSYEKL. The ends lost 3 bases at V and 9 bases at J; junction bases unmatched: 6. This CDR3 is built from 15 residues. In DNA, the CDR3 is TGCGCCAGCAGCCAGAAGACAGGGGGTTTTTCACCCCTCCACTTT. Its translation: CASSQKTGGFSPLHF.

The chain links TRBV2 to TRBJ2-5, with TRBD1 matching 9 bases. J was trimmed by 4 bases and V by 6 bases; bases with no gene match: 3. From germline, CDR1 is SNHLY and CDR2 FYNNEI. The CDR3 has 13 amino acids. CDR3 region: CASRGTGPETQYF. In DNA, the CDR3 is TGTGCCAGCAGGGGGACAGGGCCAGAGACCCAGTACTTC.

In its sample, this clone was seen once. This chain links TRBV30 with TRBJ2-3, with 14 bases that match TRBD2. The germline CDR1 and CDR2 sequences are GTSNPN and SVGIG (reference sequence). The V segment lost 6 bases and the J segment 2 bases; nucleotides outside the gene matches: 7. This CDR3 is 16 amino acids long. The chain's CDR3 is CACTGLAGASTDTQYF. CDR3 sequence (DNA): TGTGCCTGCACGGGACTAGCGGGGGCATCCACAGATACGCAGTATTTT.

The CDR3 DNA is TGTGCCTGCTCAGACAGGGCTAACATTCAGTACTTC. Amino acids: CACSDRANIQYF. V usage is TRBV30 and J usage is TRBJ2-4; 7 nucleotides align to TRBD1. The CDR3 sequence is 12 residues long. In germline, CDR1 is GTSNPN, CDR2 SVGIG (reference sequence). The trim removed 6 bases at V and 7 bases at J, leaving 6 bases unmatched. The entire variable domain, with the rest obtained from reference TRBV30 and TRBJ2-4, is as follows: SQTIHQWPATLVQPVGSPLSLECTVEGTSNPNLYWYRQAAGRGLQLLFYSVGIGQISSEVPQNLSASRPQDRQFILSSKKLLLSDSGFYLCACSDRANIQYFGAGTRLSVL.

J is TRBJ2-5 and V is TRBV29-1; maybe TRBD1 (6 bases). Near its end, the DNA agrees better with TRBJ2-7, so the J call may be wrong. The CDR3 has 13 residues. Germline loops: CDR1 SQVTM, CDR2 ANQGSEA. DNA of the CDR3: TGCAGCGTTGGTACGGACAGATCCTACGAGCAGTACTTC. Protein sequence: CSVGTDRSYEQYF.

The CDR3 loop is CAISASGGEETQYF. CDR3 sequence (DNA): TGTGCCATCAGCGCTAGCGGGGGGGAAGAGACCCAGTACTTC. The V gene is TRBV6-5, the J gene TRBJ2-5, with 12 bases identical to TRBD2. The CDR3 sequence is 14 residues long. The germline V gene has CDR1 MNHEY and CDR2 SVGAGI. V lost 10 bases to trimming and J lost 3 bases; unmatched junction nucleotides: 6.